A selection of T cell receptor beta chains follows, all from one sample in a study of PD-1 blockade in classical Hodgkin lymphoma. Clones were sequenced by immunoSEQ multiplex PCR, and TCRdb holds only the in-frame ones, with some missing. In the table there are approximately 9,300 clones, just over 85% of which are singletons. Sequenced input: CD8+ T cells from blood. The receptors originated from a human donor with classical Hodgkin lymphoma. CDR3s include the opening cysteine and the closing phenylalanine or tryptophan. Each record gives: J gene, D gene, clone size, CDR3 length, V gene, CDR3 DNA, CDR3 protein. The D gene is left open where the match is weak. Clone size appears in some rows only: once, few, many, or a class for an expanded clone.

j_gene: TRBJ2-2
d_gene: TRBD1
abundance: -
len: 17
v_gene: TRBV5-5
CDR3nt: TGTGCCAGCAGCTTGTTTAGGGACAGGGGGAACACCGGGGAGCTGTTTTTT
CDR3aa: CASSLFRDRGNTGELFF

j_gene: TRBJ2-1
d_gene: -
abundance: once
len: 15
v_gene: TRBV11-2
CDR3nt: TGTGCCAGCAGCTTATGGGGGTATGGTAACAATGAGCAGTTCTTC
CDR3aa: CASSLWGYGNNEQFF

j_gene: TRBJ2-5
d_gene: TRBD1
abundance: -
len: 15
v_gene: TRBV28
CDR3nt: TGTGCCAGCAGTTCAACGACAGGGGGTGATGAGACCCAGTACTTC
CDR3aa: CASSSTTGGDETQYF

j_gene: TRBJ2-1
d_gene: -
abundance: -
len: 17
v_gene: TRBV7-9
CDR3nt: TGTGCCAGCAGCTTATTTGGAGGGGACCGGGGGTGGAATGAGCAGTTCTTC
CDR3aa: CASSLFGGDRGWNEQFF

j_gene: TRBJ1-1
d_gene: -
abundance: -
len: 13
v_gene: TRBV4-3
CDR3nt: TGCGCCAGCAGCCCGGGTGGATATACCGAAGCTTTCTTT
CDR3aa: CASSPGGYTEAFF

j_gene: TRBJ2-7
d_gene: -
abundance: -
len: 14
v_gene: TRBV4-3
CDR3nt: TGCGCCAGCAGCCAGGTTTCCCGCTCCTACGAGCAGTACTTC
CDR3aa: CASSQVSRSYEQYF

j_gene: TRBJ2-7
d_gene: -
abundance: -
len: 14
v_gene: TRBV18
CDR3nt: TGTGCCAGCTCACCTGGGTCAGGGCTTCGAGAGCAGTACTTC
CDR3aa: CASSPGSGLREQYF

j_gene: TRBJ1-4
d_gene: TRBD1
abundance: -
len: 15
v_gene: TRBV30
CDR3nt: TGTGCCTGGAGTTCGGCGCAGGGGGGGAATGAAAAACTGTTTTTT
CDR3aa: CAWSSAQGGNEKLFF

j_gene: TRBJ1-5
d_gene: TRBD1
abundance: once
len: 13
v_gene: TRBV5-6
CDR3nt: TGTGCCAGCAGCTTCGGGACAGGGAGGCCCCAGCATTTT
CDR3aa: CASSFGTGRPQHF

j_gene: TRBJ1-1
d_gene: -
abundance: once
len: 14
v_gene: TRBV5-1
CDR3nt: TGCGCCAGCAGCCCCCCCGCAGCGAACACTGAAGCTTTCTTT
CDR3aa: CASSPPAANTEAFF

j_gene: TRBJ2-1
d_gene: -
abundance: -
len: 13
v_gene: TRBV30
CDR3nt: TGTGCCTGGAGTGTGCGGGCCTACAATGAGCAGTTCTTC
CDR3aa: CAWSVRAYNEQFF

j_gene: TRBJ1-1
d_gene: -
abundance: -
len: 11
v_gene: TRBV6-5
CDR3nt: TGTGCCAGCAGATCGACAGGAGAAGCTTTCTTT
CDR3aa: CASRSTGEAFF

j_gene: TRBJ2-7
d_gene: -
abundance: -
len: 14
v_gene: TRBV6-6
CDR3nt: TGTGCCAGCAGCCGGGACGGAGAAATTCACGAGCAGTACTTC
CDR3aa: CASSRDGEIHEQYF

j_gene: TRBJ1-1
d_gene: -
abundance: -
len: 14
v_gene: TRBV4-1
CDR3nt: TGCGCCAGCAGTCGGGGGGCCCCTGGCACTGAAGCTTTCTTT
CDR3aa: CASSRGAPGTEAFF

j_gene: TRBJ2-7
d_gene: TRBD2
abundance: -
len: 15
v_gene: TRBV27
CDR3nt: TGTGCCAGCAGTTTATCTGCGGGGGGAACCTACGAGCAGTACTTC
CDR3aa: CASSLSAGGTYEQYF

j_gene: TRBJ1-5
d_gene: -
abundance: once
len: 14
v_gene: TRBV7-8
CDR3nt: TGTGCCAGCAGCCAAGGGACTAGCAATCAGCCCCAGCATTTT
CDR3aa: CASSQGTSNQPQHF

j_gene: TRBJ2-5
d_gene: -
abundance: -
len: 13
v_gene: TRBV18
CDR3nt: TGTGCCAGCTCACCACTAGATTGGGAGACCCAGTACTTC
CDR3aa: CASSPLDWETQYF

j_gene: TRBJ2-3
d_gene: -
abundance: -
len: 15
v_gene: TRBV2
CDR3nt: TGTGCCAGCAGTGTATGGGGGCGAGACACAGATACGCAGTATTTT
CDR3aa: CASSVWGRDTDTQYF

j_gene: TRBJ2-1
d_gene: -
abundance: -
len: 15
v_gene: TRBV5-4
CDR3nt: TGTGCCAGCAGCTTTTACGTCAGCTCCTACAATGAGCAGTTCTTC
CDR3aa: CASSFYVSSYNEQFF

j_gene: TRBJ2-7
d_gene: TRBD2
abundance: once
len: 17
v_gene: TRBV7-2
CDR3nt: TGTGCCAGCAGCTTAGGTCCTAGCGGGGTAGTTGCCTACGAGCAGTACTTC
CDR3aa: CASSLGPSGVVAYEQYF

j_gene: TRBJ1-2
d_gene: -
abundance: -
len: 14
v_gene: TRBV7-2
CDR3nt: TGTGCCAGCAGCGCGGACAGTGGTAACTATGGCTACACCTTC
CDR3aa: CASSADSGNYGYTF

j_gene: TRBJ2-7
d_gene: -
abundance: -
len: 16
v_gene: TRBV11-2
CDR3nt: TGTGCCAGCAGCTTAGATCGAGTCGCCGGCTCCTACGAGCAGTACTTC
CDR3aa: CASSLDRVAGSYEQYF

j_gene: TRBJ1-4
d_gene: TRBD1
abundance: -
len: 14
v_gene: TRBV25-1
CDR3nt: TGTGCCAGCAGTGGGCGACAGGGGAGTGAAAAACTGTTTTTT
CDR3aa: CASSGRQGSEKLFF

j_gene: TRBJ1-4
d_gene: -
abundance: -
len: 15
v_gene: TRBV15
CDR3nt: TGTGCCACCAGCCCCTCGAGGGGGAGCAATGAAAAACTGTTTTTT
CDR3aa: CATSPSRGSNEKLFF

j_gene: TRBJ2-1
d_gene: -
abundance: -
len: 16
v_gene: TRBV5-1
CDR3nt: TGCGCCAGCAGCTTGGCCGGCCCAGGACGGGGCAATGAGCAGTTCTTC
CDR3aa: CASSLAGPGRGNEQFF

j_gene: TRBJ1-1
d_gene: -
abundance: -
len: 14
v_gene: TRBV4-2
CDR3nt: TGTGCCAGCAGCCAAGATCTGGGGTACACTGAAGCTTTCTTT
CDR3aa: CASSQDLGYTEAFF

j_gene: TRBJ1-5
d_gene: TRBD1
abundance: -
len: 19
v_gene: TRBV4-1
CDR3nt: TGCGCCAGCAGCCAAGATCCCCGGGACAGACTTCATAGCAATCAGCCCCAGCATTTT
CDR3aa: CASSQDPRDRLHSNQPQHF

j_gene: TRBJ2-7
d_gene: -
abundance: -
len: 10
v_gene: TRBV7-9
CDR3nt: TGTGCCAGCAGCGGACCGAGTCTGTACTTC
CDR3aa: CASSGPSLYF

j_gene: TRBJ1-1
d_gene: -
abundance: few
len: 13
v_gene: TRBV29-1
CDR3nt: TGCAGCGTTGATGGGGAGGAGAACACTGAAGCTTTCTTT
CDR3aa: CSVDGEENTEAFF

j_gene: TRBJ1-1
d_gene: TRBD1
abundance: -
len: 14
v_gene: TRBV7-9
CDR3nt: TGTGCCAGCACCACACAGGGGAGGAACACTGAAGCTTTCTTT
CDR3aa: CASTTQGRNTEAFF